This entry lists 5 T cell receptor beta chains sequenced from one sample in a study of blood T cell repertoires in COVID-19. TCRdb's copy holds only in-frame clones and misses some; the assay was immunoSEQ multiplex PCR. The sample has 80,000 to 95,000 clones; over 60% are singletons. Sample: peripheral blood. The receptors were gathered from a woman aged 80 or over with active or convalescent COVID-19.

The chain is built from TRBV6-2 or TRBV6-3 and TRBJ2-5, with TRBD1 matching over 8 bases. The germline gives CDR1 MNHEY, CDR2 SVGEGT. The CDR3 consists of 17 residues. V shed 4 bases, J shed 2 bases, and the junction held 12 bases outside the gene matches. The CDR3 DNA reads TGTGCCAGCAGTTCCCAAGGGACAGGAGGAGTACAAGAGACCCAGTACTTC. Residues: CASSSQGTGGVQETQYF.

This chain links TRBV12-3 or TRBV12-4 with TRBJ1-2; D remains unclear. This CDR3 is built from 13 residues. Trimming stripped 2 bases from V and 8 bases from J, with 12 bases between. As DNA, the CDR3 is TGTGCCAGCAGTTTACTATCGGGATGGGGCTACACCTTC. The encoded protein is CASSLLSGWGYTF.

The chain links TRBV5-6 to TRBJ2-1; D is possibly TRBD2 (5 bases). V was trimmed by 0 bases and J by 6 bases, leaving 7 bases between them. CDR3 size: 13 residues. Germline V gene sequence: CDR1 SGHDT, CDR2 YYEEEE. The CDR3 nucleotides are TGTGCCAGCAGCTTGGCGGGGTCCAATGAGCAGTTCTTC. This sequence encodes CASSLAGSNEQFF.

A single count supports this clone. V usage is TRBV30 and J usage is TRBJ1-1; D gene unclear. Per germline, CDR1 GTSNPN and CDR2 SVGIG (reference sequence). The CDR3 is 13 residues long. V was shortened by 2 bases and J by 3 bases, with 10 bases between the two germline ends. CDR3 DNA: TGTGCCTGGAGTTATGGTCGGGACACTGAAGCTTTCTTT. The encoded protein is CAWSYGRDTEAFF.

The table lists this clone with a count of one. V is TRBV18 and J is TRBJ2-2; TRBD2 matches 8 bases. Germline values: CDR1 KGHSH, CDR2 LQKENI. The CDR3 spans 16 residues. The trim removed 8 bases at V and 2 bases at J, leaving 10 bases unmatched. The CDR3 region has the DNA TGTGCCAGCGGACGGGAAGCGGGGGTAAACACCGGGGAGCTGTTTTTT. This sequence encodes CASGREAGVNTGELFF.